These 6 T cell receptor beta chains share one sample of origin, sequenced in a study of early stage breast cancer tumors. Sequenced by immunoSEQ multiplex PCR; TCRdb stores in-frame clones only, minus some. In the table there are 50,000 or so clones, approximately 80% of which are singletons. The sequencing sample was made of blood. These receptors were collected from a person aged 45-60 years with breast cancer.

V and J are TRBV5-1 and TRBJ2-5, with a possible D match to TRBD1 (6 bases). Germline V gives CDR1 SGHRS, CDR2 YFSETQ. Trimming removed 4 bases at V and 0 bases at J, with 13 bases between. The CDR3 totals 15 residues. The CDR3, as DNA: TGCGCCAGCAGCCCATTGGGGGCGAACCAAGAGACCCAGTACTTC. Translating it yields CASSPLGANQETQYF. The variable domain in full, completed from reference TRBV5-1 and TRBJ2-5, reads KAGVTQTPRYLIKTRGQQVTLSCSPISGHRSVSWYQQTPGQGLQFLFEYFSETQRNKGNFPGRFSGRQFSNSRSEMNVSTLELGDSALYLCASSPLGANQETQYFGPGTRLLVL.

The chain has TRBV7-2 and TRBJ2-2; no reliable D call. Between the trimmed V and J ends, which lost 3 bases and 3 bases, there was a span of 8 bases. The germline CDR1 and CDR2 sequences are SGHTA and FQGNSA. The CDR3 has 14 residues. CDR3 sequence: CASSFGQYTGELFF. As DNA, the CDR3 is TGTGCCAGCAGCTTCGGCCAATACACCGGGGAGCTGTTTTTT.

The genes are TRBV6-1 and TRBJ1-1, with a possible D match to TRBD1 (5 bases). Trimming removed 4 bases from V and 2 bases from J, with 11 bases in between. Germline lookup yields CDR1 MNHNS and CDR2 SASEGT. This CDR3 has 14 amino acids. The chain's CDR3 is CASSGGRINTEAFF. Written as DNA, the CDR3 is TGTGCCAGCAGTGGGGGCAGGATTAACACTGAAGCTTTCTTT.

J is TRBJ1-2 and V is TRBV19; 9 bases line up with TRBD1. Trimming cost V 8 bases and J 4 bases; bases outside gene matches: 8. The germline CDR1 and CDR2 sequences are LNHDA and SQIVND (reference sequence). The CDR3 sequence is 14 residues long. CDR3 in DNA: TGTGCCAGTGGACCACAGGGGGCGGGCTATGGCTACACCTTC. This gives the protein CASGPQGAGYGYTF.

This chain uses TRBV5-4 with TRBJ1-1; unclear D gene. This CDR3 region has 10 residues. V lost 6 bases and J lost 10, with 10 bases in between. The germline V gene has CDR1 SGHNT and CDR2 YYREEE (reference sequence). The CDR3 reads CASTVPRAFF. The CDR3 DNA reads TGTGCCAGCACCGTCCCTAGAGCTTTCTTT.

The chain employs TRBV5-4 and TRBJ2-1, with 13 positions matching TRBD2. The CDR3 runs to 16 residues. With V trimmed by 4 bases and J by 4 bases, 5 bases remained unmatched. Germline CDR1 reads SGHNT; CDR2 reads YYREEE (reference sequence). CDR3 DNA: TGTGCCAGCAGCGCACCGGGACTAGCGGGGTACAATGAGCAGTTCTTC. It specifies CASSAPGLAGYNEQFF.